The table lists the clone carrying this TCR beta chain with a count of one. The entry originates in a study of blood T cell repertoires in COVID-19. Study at large: Acute-phase and convalescent COVID-19 samples originated in the United States, Italy and Spain. The analysed material was cDNA or gDNA that came from T cells, B-cell-depleted T cells, or PBMCs.

In the authors' workflow: Estimates of nucleated cell counts were drawn from the amplification of reference gene primers. Clones were read by immunoSEQ multiplex PCR, and TCRdb kept only the in-frame ones, dropping some. From that table come the V and J calls and clone size; the DNA was used to work out D and trimming. The data contain some 240,000 clones, roughly 90% of them seen just once; the ten biggest clones take up more than 6%. CDR3 length equals 16 residues. Germline assignment: CDR1 LGHNA and CDR2 YNFKEQ. V lost 3 bases and J lost 4; bases outside the gene matches: 8. The sequencing input was peripheral blood. The V and J genes are TRBV4-2 and TRBJ1-1; 10 nucleotides match TRBD1. The receptor comes from a man in his 60s who had recovered from COVID-19. CDR3 loop: CASSQGTGDSSTEAFF. The CDR3 DNA is TGTGCCAGCAGCCAGGGGACAGGGGATAGTAGCACTGAAGCTTTCTTT.